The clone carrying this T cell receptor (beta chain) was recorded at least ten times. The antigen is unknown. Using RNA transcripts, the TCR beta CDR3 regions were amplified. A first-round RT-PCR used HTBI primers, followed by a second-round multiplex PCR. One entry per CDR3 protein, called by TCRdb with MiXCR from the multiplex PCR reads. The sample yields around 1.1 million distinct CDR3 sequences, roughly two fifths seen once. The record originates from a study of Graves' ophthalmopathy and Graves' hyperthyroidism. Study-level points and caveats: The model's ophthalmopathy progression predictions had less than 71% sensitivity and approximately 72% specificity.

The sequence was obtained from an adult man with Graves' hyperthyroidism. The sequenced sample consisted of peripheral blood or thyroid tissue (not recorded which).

The CDR3 loop reads CASSSTSGRSGELFF. The CDR3 nucleotides read TGTGCCAGCAGCTCGACTAGCGGGAGGAGCGGGGAGCTGTTTTTT. V gene TRBV7-7 combines with J gene TRBJ2-2; 13 nucleotides align to TRBD2. CDR3 length: 15 amino acids. Germline CDR1 and CDR2: SSHAT and FNYEAQ (reference sequence). J lost 7 bases, V lost 4 bases, and 3 bases had no gene match. Supplemented by reference TRBV7-7 and TRBJ2-2, the full variable domain reads GAGVSQSPRYKVTKRGQDVTLRCDPISSHATLYWYQQALGQGPEFLTYFNYEAQPDKSGLPSDRFSAERPEGSISTLTIQRTEQRDSAMYRCASSSTSGRSGELFFGEGSRLTVL.